These 11 T cell receptor beta chains share one sample of origin, sequenced in a study of T cells in Graves' hyperthyroidism and ophthalmopathy. RNA transcripts were the template for amplifying TCR beta CDR3 regions. In the first-round RT-PCR of the TCR CDR3, the HTBI primer set was used. MiXCR was run by TCRdb on the multiplex PCR reads, yielding one entry per CDR3 protein. Seen here are about 840,000 distinct CDR3 sequences, roughly 40% observed once, and the top ten hold about 8.9%. The sequenced sample was blood. Receptor source: a man between 18 and 29 years old with Graves' hyperthyroidism.

V gene TRBV6-6 combines with J gene TRBJ1-1, with a weak D call TRBD1 (5 bases). The CDR3 has 16 amino acids. The V end was cut by 10 bases, the J end by 0 bases, with 21 bases between. CDR1 and CDR2 (germline): MNHNY, SVGAGI (reference sequence). The CDR3 protein is CATYGAQGNMNTEAFF. CDR3 nucleotides: TGTGCCACGTATGGAGCCCAGGGAAACATGAACACTGAAGCTTTCTTT.

There are many counts of this clonotype. This chain connects TRBV7-9 to TRBJ1-6, with a possible D match to TRBD1 (6 bases). The CDR3 totals 12 residues. Germline CDR1 is SEHNR and CDR2 is FQNEAQ (reference sequence). The V and J ends lost 6 bases and 8 bases respectively, with 8 bases between them. The CDR3 is CASRNRDSPLHF. CDR3 nucleotide sequence: TGTGCCAGCAGAAACAGGGATTCACCCCTCCACTTT.

This clonotype has more than one count but fewer than ten. The V gene is TRBV24-1, the J gene TRBJ2-2; D gene unclear. The CDR3 is 10 residues long. Trimming pared 9 bases from V and 8 bases from J, leaving 6 bases between. Per germline, CDR1 KGHDR and CDR2 SFDVKD. The CDR3 bases are TGTGCCACCGTCGGGGGGGAGCTGTTTTTT. This gives the protein CATVGGELFF.

In its sample, this clonotype was seen many times. The chain links TRBV10-3 to TRBJ1-4, with D hard to call. The germline CDR1 and CDR2 sequences are ENHRY and SYGVKD. The CDR3 is 14 residues long. The ends were cut back, 0 bases at V and 8 bases at J, with 10 bases in the middle. CDR3 sequence reads: CAISESREGEKLFF. CDR3 in DNA: TGTGCCATCAGTGAGTCGAGGGAAGGGGAAAAACTGTTTTTT.

V is TRBV5-1 and J is TRBJ1-1; the D is unclear. The CDR3 spans 12 residues. Between the trimmed V and J ends, which lost 6 bases and 8 bases, there was a span of 14 bases. Germline V gene sequence: CDR1 SGHRS, CDR2 YFSETQ. This CDR3 is CASTPDGLEAFF. In DNA, the CDR3 is TGCGCCAGCACTCCAGATGGGTTGGAAGCTTTCTTT. The full variable domain, completed using reference TRBV5-1 and TRBJ1-1, is KAGVTQTPRYLIKTRGQQVTLSCSPISGHRSVSWYQQTPGQGLQFLFEYFSETQRNKGNFPGRFSGRQFSNSRSEMNVSTLELGDSALYLCASTPDGLEAFFGQGTRLTVV.

This clonotype was detected many times. The chain links TRBV24-1 to TRBJ2-5; D is possibly TRBD2 (6 bases). Germline values: CDR1 KGHDR, CDR2 SFDVKD. Trimming cost V 3 bases and J 3 bases, with 10 bases left between them. The CDR3 consists of 14 residues. The CDR3 DNA follows: TGTGCCACCAGTGATCCCGGGGAGGAAGAGACCCAGTACTTC. Amino acids: CATSDPGEEETQYF.

This clonotype came up many times. The V and J genes are TRBV5-1 and TRBJ1-2, with TRBD1 identical over 12 bases. This CDR3 has 14 residues. J was trimmed by 2 bases and V by 5 bases; bases with no gene match: 1. CDR1 and CDR2 from the germline V gene are SGHRS and YFSETQ. As DNA, the CDR3 is TGCGCCAGCAGAGGGACAGGGGGCAACTATGGCTACACCTTC. Encoded protein: CASRGTGGNYGYTF.

The chain uses TRBV6-1 and TRBJ2-5; perhaps TRBD1 as D (5 bases). The germline V and J ends were trimmed by 2 bases and 1 base, with 8 bases remaining between them. Germline V CDR1 and CDR2: MNHNS, SASEGT. CDR3 length: 14 residues. The CDR3 protein is CASSESTGQETQYF. Written as DNA, the CDR3 is TGTGCCAGCAGTGAAAGTACAGGCCAAGAGACCCAGTACTTC.

This clonotype was detected a few times. The rearrangement links TRBV12-5 to TRBJ1-1, with D hard to call. The germline V gene has CDR1 LGHNT and CDR2 FRNRAP. The length of the CDR3 is 15 residues. Between the trimmed V and J ends, which lost 3 bases and 4 bases, there was a span of 15 bases. The CDR3 nucleotides are TGTGCTAGTGGTTTTGCGTCTCGGACGCTCACTGAAGCTTTCTTT. Its translation is CASGFASRTLTEAFF.

The genes are TRBV7-8 and TRBJ2-2, with D possibly TRBD1 on 5 matching bases. The CDR3 is made up of 17 amino acids. Germline values: CDR1 SGHVS, CDR2 FQNEAQ. V shed 1 base and J shed 4 bases, with 16 bases lying between them. The CDR3 protein is CASSLGPRQIFTGELFF. The CDR3 DNA reads TGTGCCAGCAGCTTAGGTCCGAGACAGATCTTCACCGGGGAGCTGTTTTTT.

The chain combines TRBV6-4 with TRBJ1-1; D uncertain. Germline V gene lookup returns CDR1 MRHNA and CDR2 SNTAGT. With 7 bases removed from V and 4 bases from J, the gap between germline ends came to 13 bases. This CDR3 has 13 residues. The chain's CDR3 is CASTQAPATEAFF. In DNA form, the CDR3 reads TGTGCCAGCACCCAGGCGCCGGCCACTGAAGCTTTCTTT.